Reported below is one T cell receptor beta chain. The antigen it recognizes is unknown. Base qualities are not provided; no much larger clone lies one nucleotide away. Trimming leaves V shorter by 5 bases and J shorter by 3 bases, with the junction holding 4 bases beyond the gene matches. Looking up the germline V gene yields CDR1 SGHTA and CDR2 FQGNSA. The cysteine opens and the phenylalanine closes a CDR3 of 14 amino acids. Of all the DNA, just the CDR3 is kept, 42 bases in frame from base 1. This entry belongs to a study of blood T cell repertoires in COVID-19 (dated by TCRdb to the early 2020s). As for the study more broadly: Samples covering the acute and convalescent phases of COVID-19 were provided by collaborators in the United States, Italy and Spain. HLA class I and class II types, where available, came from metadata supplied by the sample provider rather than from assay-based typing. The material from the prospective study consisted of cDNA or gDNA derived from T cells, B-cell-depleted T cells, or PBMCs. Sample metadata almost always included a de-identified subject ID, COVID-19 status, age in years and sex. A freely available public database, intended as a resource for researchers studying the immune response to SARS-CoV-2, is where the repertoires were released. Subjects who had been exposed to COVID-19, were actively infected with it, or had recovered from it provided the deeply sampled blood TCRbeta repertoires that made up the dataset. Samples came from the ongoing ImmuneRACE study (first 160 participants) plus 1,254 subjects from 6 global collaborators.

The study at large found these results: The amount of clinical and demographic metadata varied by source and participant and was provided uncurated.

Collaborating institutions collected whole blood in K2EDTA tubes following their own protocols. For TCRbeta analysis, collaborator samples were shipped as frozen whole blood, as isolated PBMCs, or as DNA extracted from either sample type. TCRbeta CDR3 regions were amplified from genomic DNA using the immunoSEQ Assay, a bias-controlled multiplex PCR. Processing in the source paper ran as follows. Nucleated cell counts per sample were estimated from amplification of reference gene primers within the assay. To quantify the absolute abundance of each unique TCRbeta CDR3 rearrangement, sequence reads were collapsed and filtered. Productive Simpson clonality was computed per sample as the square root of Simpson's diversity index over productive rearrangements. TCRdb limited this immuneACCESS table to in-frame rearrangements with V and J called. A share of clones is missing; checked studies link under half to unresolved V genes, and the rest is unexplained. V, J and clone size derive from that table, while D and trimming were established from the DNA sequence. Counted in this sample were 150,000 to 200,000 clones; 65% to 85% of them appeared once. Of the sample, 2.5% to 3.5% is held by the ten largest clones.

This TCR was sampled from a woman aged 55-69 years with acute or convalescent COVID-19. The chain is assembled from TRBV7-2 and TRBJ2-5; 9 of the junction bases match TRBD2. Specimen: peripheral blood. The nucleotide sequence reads TGTGCCAGCAGCACGCGGGGGGGCAAAGAGACCCAGTACTTC. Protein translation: CASSTRGGKETQYF.